This T cell receptor (beta chain) was documented in a study of human T cells and chemical hapten exposure. The time point was: patch test 2, 6 weeks after DPC sensitization. Treatment of the sample: therapeutic diphenylcyclopropenone sensitization with weekly scalp DPC. Blood collection happened ahead of applying each patch test. The authors extracted total RNA from unfractionated whole blood. Each CDR3 protein gets one entry after TCRdb re-called the RACE reads with MiXCR. The profile shows about 140,000 distinct CDR3 sequences, about 10% of them singletons. V shed 0 bases and J shed 6 bases, with 15 bases lying between them. The CDR3 runs 15 residues. Looked up from germline, CDR1 is SGHAT and CDR2 is FQNNGV. Points from the study as a whole: Sensitizing to DPC left TCRs with a frequency above 1 in 1000 unaltered.

This clonotype has at least ten counts. What it binds is unknown. The material was whole blood, obtained in connection with sensitization to the hapten diphenylcyclopropenone (DPC). The sequence derives from a woman aged 45-60 years with alopecia areata. Some clones in this sample may be carry-over from other donors' samples. The chain uses TRBV11-2 and TRBJ2-7; D is unclear. CDR3: CASSLDPTSRAEQYF. As DNA, the CDR3 is TGTGCCAGCAGCTTAGATCCGACCTCCCGGGCCGAGCAGTACTTC.